This T cell receptor beta chain was sequenced during a study of blood T cell repertoires in COVID-19. Across the whole study: Donors in the United States, Italy and Spain gave samples during acute or convalescent COVID-19. T cells, B-cell-depleted T cells, or PBMCs supplied cDNA or gDNA.

As processed by the authors: Reference gene primer amplification gave nucleated cell count estimates. Measured with immunoSEQ multiplex PCR; TCRdb has only the in-frame clones, and not every one. The DNA gave D and trimming, while V, J and clone size come from that table. The sample has about 110,000 clones; more than 65% are singletons. This CDR3 has 14 amino acids. Per germline, CDR1 SGHRS and CDR2 YFSETQ. V was pared by 1 base and J by 13 bases, with 7 bases of the junction left unmatched. Sequenced input: peripheral blood. The V gene is TRBV5-1, the J gene TRBJ2-1; 11 bases match TRBD2. The clonotype comes from an elderly woman with active or convalescent COVID-19. CDR3 in DNA: TGCGCCAGCAGCTTGAGCACTAGCGGGAGACTACAGTTCTTC. This sequence encodes CASSLSTSGRLQFF.